Below are 7 T cell receptor beta chains sequenced from a single sample in a study of regulatory T cells in long-lasting Graves disease. Time point meaning: newly diagnosed GD, antithyroid drugs for less than 3 months. The TCR library was prepared using RNA isolated from PBMCs. Combining iRepertoire HTBI primers with Arm-PCR of CDR3 regions, the authors built TCR beta libraries. TCRdb re-called the multiplex PCR reads through MiXCR, storing one row per CDR3 protein. The sample contains some 250,000 distinct CDR3 sequences, around 16% of which appear only once. This material consisted of peripheral blood mononuclear cells (PBMCs), taken at new diagnosis, from a patient treated with antithyroid drugs. These receptors were taken from a female donor with Graves disease.

This clonotype was counted at least ten times. V gene TRBV27 combines with J gene TRBJ2-7, with no clear D. The CDR3 covers 14 residues. Deletions cut 5 bases from V and 4 bases from J, with 15 bases between. Looked up from germline, CDR1 is MNHEY and CDR2 is SMNVEV (reference sequence). The CDR3 is CASSDIFPPYEQYF. Written as DNA, the CDR3 is TGTGCCAGCAGTGATATATTCCCTCCTTACGAGCAGTACTTC.

This clonotype has at least ten counts. This chain uses TRBV27 with TRBJ2-7, with D perhaps TRBD2 (5 bases). The V and J ends lost 2 bases and 3 bases respectively, with 14 bases between them. This CDR3 is built from 15 residues. Germline-derived CDR1 and CDR2 are MNHEY and SMNVEV (reference sequence). The CDR3 here is CASSLESGSSYEQYF. CDR3 in DNA: TGTGCCAGCAGTTTAGAGTCGGGGTCCAGCTACGAGCAGTACTTC.

V and J are TRBV12-3 or TRBV12-4 and TRBJ2-7; 13 nucleotides match TRBD2. With V trimmed by 4 bases and J by 4 bases, 13 bases remained unmatched. This CDR3 has 18 residues. In DNA, the CDR3 is TGTGCCAGCAGTTCCCCGCCCACTAGCGGGAGGGCCGGGTACGAGCAGTACTTC. Protein product: CASSSPPTSGRAGYEQYF.

This clonotype was observed at least ten times. The genes are TRBV7-6 and TRBJ1-1; D might be TRBD1 (6 bases). V lost 2 bases, J lost 4 bases, and 14 bases lay in between. The CDR3 totals 15 residues. CDR1 is SGHVS, CDR2 FNYEAQ, per germline. DNA for the CDR3: TGTGCCAGCAGCTTATCCGGCAGGGGTCCCACTGAAGCTTTCTTT. It translates to CASSLSGRGPTEAFF. Combining the CDR3 with reference TRBV7-6 and TRBJ1-1 gives the whole variable domain GAGVSQSPRYKVTKRGQDVALRCDPISGHVSLYWYRQALGQGPEFLTYFNYEAQQDKSGLPNDRFSAERPEGSISTLTIQRTEQRDSAMYRCASSLSGRGPTEAFFGQGTRLTVV.

This clonotype was seen at least ten times. The chain uses TRBV3-1 and TRBJ2-1; no firm D call. Germline CDR1 is LGHDT and CDR2 is YNNKEL (reference sequence). V gave up 2 bases and J gave up 7 bases, with 9 bases separating them. The CDR3 length is 13 residues. CDR3 loop: CASSQNEVNEQFF. Written as DNA, the CDR3 is TGTGCCAGCAGCCAAAACGAAGTTAATGAGCAGTTCTTC.

The rearrangement joins TRBV20-1 to TRBJ2-2; 7 bases agree with TRBD2. J lost 3 bases, V lost 0 bases, and 4 bases had no gene match. CDR3 length: 15 residues. Germline CDR1 reads DFQATT; CDR2 reads SNEGSKA (reference sequence). For the CDR3, the DNA is TGCAGTGCTAGAGAGAGCGGGGTCTACACCGGGGAGCTGTTTTTT. Its translation is CSARESGVYTGELFF.

This clonotype was found a few times. CDR3 protein: CASSLPFRGGADTQYF. The CDR3 DNA reads as TGTGCCAGCAGTTTACCCTTCAGGGGAGGCGCAGATACGCAGTATTTT. The chain couples TRBV12-3 or TRBV12-4 to TRBJ2-3, with D perhaps given as TRBD1 or TRBD2 (6 bases each). V gave up 2 bases and J gave up 4 bases, with 16 bases separating them. CDR3 length: 16 residues.